What follows are 20 T cell receptor beta chains derived from one specimen sequenced in a study of blood T cell repertoires in COVID-19. Sequenced by immunoSEQ multiplex PCR; TCRdb stores in-frame clones only, minus some. The sample lists 160,000 or so clones; around 83% were seen once. The sample comprised peripheral blood. The receptors were gathered from a human donor in a cohort sampled during active COVID-19.

This clone was detected a few times. The V and J genes are TRBV11-2 and TRBJ2-7, with D perhaps TRBD1 (5 bases). Trimming shortened V by 0 bases and J by 2 bases, and 17 bases separated the two germline ends. The CDR3 covers 17 residues. In germline, CDR1 is SGHAT, CDR2 FQNNGV. This chain's CDR3 is CASSLDSTATTTYEQYF. DNA for the CDR3: TGTGCCAGCAGCTTAGATTCGACAGCCACCACTACCTACGAGCAGTACTTC.

This chain connects TRBV6-5 to TRBJ2-7; D possibly corresponds to TRBD2 (7 bases). The CDR3 has 15 residues. The V end lost 0 bases, the J end lost 4 bases, and 13 bases lay between the germline ends. Germline V CDR1 and CDR2: MNHEY, SVGAGI. The CDR3 reads CASSYSGGRGYEQYF. CDR3 nucleotide sequence: TGTGCCAGCAGTTACTCGGGGGGGCGCGGATACGAGCAGTACTTC.

The rearrangement uses TRBV5-4 and TRBJ2-3, with 9 nucleotides matching TRBD1. Germline values: CDR1 SGHNT, CDR2 YYREEE (reference sequence). The CDR3 has 15 residues. J was trimmed by 4 bases and V by 3 bases; bases with no gene match: 6. CDR3 DNA: TGTGCCAGCAGCTCGGGACAGGGCGGGTCAGATACGCAGTATTTT. The encoded protein is CASSSGQGGSDTQYF. The whole variable domain, filled in from reference TRBV5-4 and TRBJ2-3, reads ETGVTQSPTHLIKTRGQQVTLRCSSQSGHNTVSWYQQALGQGPQFIFQYYREEENGRGNFPPRFSGLQFPNYSSELNVNALELDDSALYLCASSSGQGGSDTQYFGPGTRLTVL.

The chain employs TRBV28 and TRBJ2-7, with a tentative D call TRBD1 (5 bases). Germline V gene data show CDR1 as MDHEN and CDR2 as SYDVKM. This CDR3 spans 15 amino acids. V lost 2 bases and J 8 bases, leaving 19 bases between the germline ends. CDR3 loop: CASSLQGSNYVKQYF. The CDR3 coding sequence is TGTGCCAGCAGTTTACAGGGCAGCAACTACGTCAAGCAGTACTTC. Full variable domain (missing parts from reference TRBV28 and TRBJ2-7): DVKVTQSSRYLVKRTGEKVFLECVQDMDHENMFWYRQDPGLGLRLIYFSYDVKMKEKGDIPEGYSVSREKKERFSLILESASTNQTSMYLCASSLQGSNYVKQYFGPGTRLTVT.

The genes are TRBV24-1 and TRBJ1-2; TRBD1 aligns across 10 bases. Germline V gene lookup returns CDR1 KGHDR and CDR2 SFDVKD. Trimming took 3 bases from V and 5 from J; bases not matched to a gene: 5. The CDR3 sequence is 15 residues long. The CDR3 spells CATSDPGTGEYGYTF. CDR3 bases: TGTGCCACCAGTGATCCTGGGACAGGGGAATATGGCTACACCTTC.

The V call is TRBV7-2, the J call TRBJ1-1; perhaps TRBD1 as D (5 bases). The CDR3 contains 15 residues. Looked up from germline, CDR1 is SGHTA and CDR2 is FQGNSA. The germline V and J ends were trimmed by 4 bases and 1 base, with 13 bases remaining between them. The CDR3 coding sequence is TGTGCCAGCAGCTCCCGGTCAGGGTGGAACACTGAAGCTTTCTTT. Its protein product is CASSSRSGWNTEAFF. The full variable domain, with the rest looked up from reference TRBV7-2 and TRBJ1-1, is GAGVSQSPSNKVTEKGKDVELRCDPISGHTALYWYRQSLGQGLEFLIYFQGNSAPDKSGLPSDRFSAERTGGSVSTLTIQRTQQEDSAVYLCASSSRSGWNTEAFFGQGTRLTVV.

V and J are TRBV7-2 and TRBJ2-5; TRBD1 aligns across 8 bases. V lost 5 bases to trimming and J lost 1 base; unmatched junction nucleotides: 12. CDR1 and CDR2 from the germline V gene are SGHTA and FQGNSA. The CDR3 runs to 17 residues. CDR3 sequence reads: CASSPQSFGTGQETQYF. The CDR3 DNA reads TGTGCCAGCAGCCCACAGAGCTTCGGGACAGGCCAAGAGACCCAGTACTTC.

The rearrangement uses TRBV18 and TRBJ1-5; 7 bases align to TRBD1. CDR3 length: 14 amino acids. Trimming cost V 7 bases and J 3 bases; bases outside gene matches: 6. Germline CDR1 KGHSH, CDR2 LQKENI. In DNA, the CDR3 is TGTGCCAGCTGCCGGGACAGCACCAATCAGCCCCAGCATTTT. Residues: CASCRDSTNQPQHF.

This clone was seen only a few times. The chain combines TRBV28 with TRBJ1-2; 7 nucleotides agree with TRBD1. After removal of 7 bases from V and 8 bases from J, the junction contained 10 bases not matched to a gene. CDR1 and CDR2 (germline): MDHEN, SYDVKM. The CDR3 has 13 residues. CDR3 nucleotides: TGTGCCAGCACCCTAGGGACAGCACGAGGCTACACCTTC. Protein product: CASTLGTARGYTF.

The CDR3 loop reads CASSYDRGATEAFF. CDR3 in DNA: TGTGCCAGCAGTTACGACAGGGGAGCAACTGAAGCTTTCTTT. The rearrangement joins TRBV6-5 to TRBJ1-1; the match to TRBD1 covers 8 bases. The CDR3 runs to 14 residues. The trim removed 2 bases at V and 5 bases at J, leaving 4 bases unmatched. Germline CDR1 reads MNHEY; CDR2 reads SVGAGI.

This clone was counted only a few times. The chain combines TRBV3-1 (or the pseudogene TRBV3-2) with TRBJ1-6; D is ambiguous. The CDR3 is 14 residues long. In germline, CDR1 is LGHDT, CDR2 YNNKEL (reference sequence). The germline V and J ends were trimmed by 1 base and 8 bases, with 9 bases remaining between them. The CDR3 DNA reads as TGTGCCAGCAGCCAAGTACGCGTCCATTCACCCCTCCACTTT. Translated, it gives CASSQVRVHSPLHF.

The chain uses TRBV18 and TRBJ2-3; tentatively, D is TRBD1 (5 bases). The germline V gene encodes CDR1 KGHSH and CDR2 LQKENI. The CDR3 length is 15 residues. Trimming took 0 bases from V and 1 from J, leaving 8 bases between them. The CDR3 DNA sequence: TGTGCCAGCTCACCACCCCAGGGCGGCACAGATACGCAGTATTTT. Translating it yields CASSPPQGGTDTQYF. The full variable domain, completed using reference TRBV18 and TRBJ2-3, is NAGVMQNPRHLVRRRGQEARLRCSPMKGHSHVYWYRQLPEEGLKFMVYLQKENIIDESGMPKERFSAEFPKEGPSILRIQQVVRGDSAAYFCASSPPQGGTDTQYFGPGTRLTVL.

CDR3 in DNA: TGTGCCAGCAGACCAACAGGGGGCGATGAGCAGTTCTTC. Translation gives CASRPTGGDEQFF. The V call is TRBV7-3, the J call TRBJ2-1; 9 bases match TRBD1. The CDR3 spans 13 residues. Per the germline V gene, CDR1 is SGHTA and CDR2 is FQGTGA. Unmatched junction bases numbered 5, after V lost 6 bases and J lost 8 bases.

V and J are TRBV7-2 and TRBJ1-1; D is ambiguous. CDR1 and CDR2 from the germline V gene are SGHTA and FQGNSA. The length of the CDR3 is 15 residues. Trimming left V 0 bases short and J 0 bases short, with 8 bases between. The chain's CDR3 is CASSLAEVMNTEAFF. CDR3 DNA: TGTGCCAGCAGCTTAGCGGAGGTGATGAACACTGAAGCTTTCTTT.

The chain uses TRBV19 and TRBJ1-3, with D possibly being TRBD1 (5 bases). This CDR3 has 16 amino acids. V was trimmed by 1 base and J by 0 bases, leaving 10 bases between them. Germline lookup yields CDR1 LNHDA and CDR2 SQIVND (reference sequence). As DNA, the CDR3 is TGTGCCAGTAGTATAGGGGGCGGGAGCTCTGGAAACACCATATATTTT. Encoded protein: CASSIGGGSSGNTIYF. Drawing the rest from reference TRBV19 and TRBJ1-3, the complete variable domain is DGGITQSPKYLFRKEGQNVTLSCEQNLNHDAMYWYRQDPGQGLRLIYYSQIVNDFQKGDIAEGYSVSREKKESFPLTVTSAQKNPTAFYLCASSIGGGSSGNTIYFGEGSWLTVV.

The V call is TRBV6-1, the J call TRBJ1-5; D is perhaps TRBD1 (6 bases). In germline, CDR1 is MNHNS, CDR2 SASEGT. The V and J ends lost 0 bases and 4 bases respectively, with 10 bases between them. This CDR3 is built from 15 residues. CDR3 bases: TGTGCCAGCAGTGAAGCGCGGCAGGGGAATCAGCCCCAGCATTTT. Its translation: CASSEARQGNQPQHF.

The rearrangement links TRBV5-4 to TRBJ2-2; 10 nucleotides agree with TRBD1. Germline loops: CDR1 SGHNT, CDR2 YYREEE (reference sequence). The CDR3 extends over 17 amino acids. The ends lost 0 bases at V and 6 bases at J; junction bases unmatched: 8. CDR3 DNA: TGTGCCAGCAGCTTGGCGCCGACAGGGGGCCGGGCCGGGGAGCTGTTTTTT. This codes for CASSLAPTGGRAGELFF.

The J gene is TRBJ1-1, the V gene TRBV5-1, with D possibly TRBD1 on 5 matching bases. This CDR3 is 14 amino acids long. V lost 2 bases and J lost 1, with 9 bases in between. Germline values: CDR1 SGHRS, CDR2 YFSETQ. The CDR3 loop is CASSFRRGNTEAFF. The DNA for the CDR3 is TGCGCCAGCAGCTTTCGGAGGGGGAACACTGAAGCTTTCTTT. Full variable domain (outside the CDR3, taken from reference TRBV5-1 and TRBJ1-1): KAGVTQTPRYLIKTRGQQVTLSCSPISGHRSVSWYQQTPGQGLQFLFEYFSETQRNKGNFPGRFSGRQFSNSRSEMNVSTLELGDSALYLCASSFRRGNTEAFFGQGTRLTVV.

The chain combines TRBV5-4 with TRBJ2-7; 9 bases map to TRBD1. The CDR3 loop spans 16 amino acids. The V and J ends lost 4 bases and 0 bases, in that order; junction bases with no gene match: 8. Germline V gene sequence: CDR1 SGHNT, CDR2 YYREEE (reference sequence). CDR3 amino acids: CASSPGQGRTSYEQYF. CDR3 bases: TGTGCCAGCAGCCCGGGACAGGGCCGGACCTCCTACGAGCAGTACTTC.

The chain links TRBV7-9 to TRBJ2-2, with 9 bases fitting TRBD1. This CDR3 has 15 residues. J lost 7 bases, V lost 5 bases, and 8 bases had no gene match. Looked up from germline, CDR1 is SEHNR and CDR2 is FQNEAQ (reference sequence). CDR3 bases: TGTGCCAGCAGCCCCGTACAGGGGGCTGGCGGGGAGCTGTTTTTT. It is translated as CASSPVQGAGGELFF.